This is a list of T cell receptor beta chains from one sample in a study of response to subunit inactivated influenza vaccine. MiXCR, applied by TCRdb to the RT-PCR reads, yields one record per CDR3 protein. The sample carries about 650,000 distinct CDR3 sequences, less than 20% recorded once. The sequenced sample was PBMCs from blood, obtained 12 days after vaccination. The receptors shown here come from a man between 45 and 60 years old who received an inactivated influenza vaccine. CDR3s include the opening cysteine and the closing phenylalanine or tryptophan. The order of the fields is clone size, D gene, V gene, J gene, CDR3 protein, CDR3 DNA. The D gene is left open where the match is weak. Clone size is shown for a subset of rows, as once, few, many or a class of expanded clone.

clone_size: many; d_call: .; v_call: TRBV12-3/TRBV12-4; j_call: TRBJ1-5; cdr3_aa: CASSEFSSNQPQHF; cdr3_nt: TGTGCCAGCAGCGAATTTTCGAGCAATCAGCCCCAGCATTTT
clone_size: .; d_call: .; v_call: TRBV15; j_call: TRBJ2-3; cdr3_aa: CATSARGDTQYF; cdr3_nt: TGTGCCACCAGCGCCCGCGGTGATACGCAGTATTTT
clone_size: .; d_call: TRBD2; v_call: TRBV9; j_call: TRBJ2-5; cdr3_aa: CASSVVLAAYQETQYF; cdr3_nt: TGTGCCAGCAGCGTAGTCCTAGCGGCGTACCAAGAGACCCAGTACTTC
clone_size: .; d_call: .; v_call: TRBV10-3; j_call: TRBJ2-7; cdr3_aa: CAISEPRDFKGEQYF; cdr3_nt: TGTGCCATCAGTGAGCCCCGGGACTTCAAGGGCGAGCAGTACTTC
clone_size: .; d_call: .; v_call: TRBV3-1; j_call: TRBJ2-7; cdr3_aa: CASSLGENYEQYF; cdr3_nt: TGTGCCAGCAGCCTTGGGGAAAACTACGAGCAGTACTTC
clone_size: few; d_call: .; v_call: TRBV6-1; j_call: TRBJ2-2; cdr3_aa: CASRGRGGTGELFF; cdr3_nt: TGTGCCAGCAGGGGGAGAGGGGGAACCGGGGAGCTGTTTTTT
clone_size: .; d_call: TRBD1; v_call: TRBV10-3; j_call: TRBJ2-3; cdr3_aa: CAISVGTGMGDTQYF; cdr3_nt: TGTGCCATCAGTGTTGGGACAGGGATGGGCGATACGCAGTATTTT
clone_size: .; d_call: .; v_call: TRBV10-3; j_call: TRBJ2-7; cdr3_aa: CAISASSGDHEQYF; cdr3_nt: TGTGCCATCAGTGCTAGCTCGGGAGACCACGAGCAGTACTTC
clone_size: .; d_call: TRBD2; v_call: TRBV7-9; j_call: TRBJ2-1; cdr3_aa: CASSSLAGDHNEQFF; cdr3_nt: TGTGCCAGCAGCTCTCTGGCGGGAGATCACAATGAGCAGTTCTTC
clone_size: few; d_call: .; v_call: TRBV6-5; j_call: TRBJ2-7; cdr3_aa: CASSYLQGEQYF; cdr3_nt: TGTGCCAGCAGTTACTTGCAGGGCGAGCAGTACTTC
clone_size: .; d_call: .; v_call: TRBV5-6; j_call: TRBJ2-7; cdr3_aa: CASSPLLGHEQYF; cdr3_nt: TGTGCCAGCAGCCCCCTGTTAGGCCACGAGCAGTACTTC
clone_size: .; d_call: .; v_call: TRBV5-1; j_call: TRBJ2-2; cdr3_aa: CASSLGGVTGELFF; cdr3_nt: TGCGCCAGCAGCTTAGGAGGGGTCACCGGGGAGCTGTTTTTT
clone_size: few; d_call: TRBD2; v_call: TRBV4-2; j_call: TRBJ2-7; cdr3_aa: CASSQGRLAGGREQYF; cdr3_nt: TGTGCCAGCAGCCAAGGCCGGCTAGCGGGAGGAAGGGAGCAGTACTTC
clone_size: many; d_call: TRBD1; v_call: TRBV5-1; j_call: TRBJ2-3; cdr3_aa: CASSLEMTGLNTQYF; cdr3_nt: TGCGCCAGCAGCCTGGAGATGACAGGGTTAAATACGCAGTATTTT
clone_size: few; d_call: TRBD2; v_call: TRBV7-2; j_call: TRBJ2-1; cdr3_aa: CASSILAGVVNEQFF; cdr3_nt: TGTGCCAGCAGCATACTAGCGGGAGTGGTTAATGAGCAGTTCTTC
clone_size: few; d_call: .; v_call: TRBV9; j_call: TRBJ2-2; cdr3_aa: CATRSGLGTGELFF; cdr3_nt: TGTGCCACAAGGTCGGGGTTGGGCACCGGGGAGCTGTTTTTT
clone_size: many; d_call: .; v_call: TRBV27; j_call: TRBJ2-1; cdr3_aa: CASRLLRSSYNEQFF; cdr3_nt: TGTGCCAGCAGACTTTTACGGAGCTCCTACAATGAGCAGTTCTTC
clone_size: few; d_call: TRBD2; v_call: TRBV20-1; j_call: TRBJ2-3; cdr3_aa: CSARVGGIGDTQYF; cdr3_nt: TGCAGTGCTAGAGTGGGAGGGATTGGTGATACGCAGTATTTT
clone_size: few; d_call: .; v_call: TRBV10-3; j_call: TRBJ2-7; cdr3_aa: CAISEAGYEQYF; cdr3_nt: TGTGCCATCAGTGAAGCCGGCTACGAGCAGTACTTC
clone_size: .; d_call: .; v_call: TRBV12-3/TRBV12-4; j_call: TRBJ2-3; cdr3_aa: CASSSLALLADTQYF; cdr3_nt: TGTGCCAGCAGTTCCCTCGCCCTTTTGGCGGATACGCAGTATTTT
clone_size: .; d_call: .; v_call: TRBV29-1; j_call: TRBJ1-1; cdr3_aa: CSVGEAAEAFF; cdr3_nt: TGCAGCGTTGGGGAAGCGGCTGAAGCTTTCTTT
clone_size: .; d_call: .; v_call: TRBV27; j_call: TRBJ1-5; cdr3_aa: CASGPLEMNQPQHF; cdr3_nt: TGTGCCAGCGGACCCTTGGAGATGAATCAGCCCCAGCATTTT
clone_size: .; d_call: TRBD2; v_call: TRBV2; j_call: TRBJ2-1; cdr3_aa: CASTRTSGIYEQFF; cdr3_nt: TGTGCCAGCACAAGGACTAGCGGGATCTATGAGCAGTTCTTC
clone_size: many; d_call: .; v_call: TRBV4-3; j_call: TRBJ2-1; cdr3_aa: CASSQGVSSYNEQFF; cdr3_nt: TGCGCCAGCAGCCAAGGTGTGAGCTCCTACAATGAGCAGTTCTTC
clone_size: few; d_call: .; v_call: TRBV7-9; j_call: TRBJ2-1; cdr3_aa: CASSLVRLGNEQFF; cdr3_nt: TGTGCCAGCAGCTTAGTGCGGCTGGGCAATGAGCAGTTCTTC
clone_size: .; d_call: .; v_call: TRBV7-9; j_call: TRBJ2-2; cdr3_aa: CASSWTGVAGELFF; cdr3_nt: TGTGCCAGCAGCTGGACCGGGGTCGCCGGGGAGCTGTTTTTT
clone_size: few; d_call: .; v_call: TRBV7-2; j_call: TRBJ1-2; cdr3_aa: CASSFGGQLGYTF; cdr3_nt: TGTGCCAGCAGCTTTGGAGGACAGCTGGGCTACACCTTC
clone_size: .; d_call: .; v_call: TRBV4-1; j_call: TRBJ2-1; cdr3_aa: CASSQVVTENNEQFF; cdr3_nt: TGCGCCAGCAGCCAAGTAGTGACGGAGAATAATGAGCAGTTCTTC
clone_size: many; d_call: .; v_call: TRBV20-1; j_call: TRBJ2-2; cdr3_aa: CSARSDSPNTGELFF; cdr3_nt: TGCAGTGCTAGGTCGGACAGCCCGAACACCGGGGAGCTGTTTTTT
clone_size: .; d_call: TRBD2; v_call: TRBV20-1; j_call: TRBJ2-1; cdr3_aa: CSARDWLAGGYEQFF; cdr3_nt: TGCAGTGCTAGAGATTGGCTAGCGGGAGGCTATGAGCAGTTCTTC
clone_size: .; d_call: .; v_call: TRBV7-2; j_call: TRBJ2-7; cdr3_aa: CASSSPDTAYEQYF; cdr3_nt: TGTGCCAGCAGCTCCCCGGACACAGCCTACGAGCAGTACTTC
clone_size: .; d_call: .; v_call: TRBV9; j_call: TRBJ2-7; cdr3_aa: CASSVAEGYEQYF; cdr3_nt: TGTGCCAGCAGCGTAGCTGAGGGTTACGAGCAGTACTTC
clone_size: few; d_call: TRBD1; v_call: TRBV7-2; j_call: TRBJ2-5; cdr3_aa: CASSLGQGGGETQYF; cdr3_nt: TGTGCCAGCAGCTTGGGACAGGGGGGTGGGGAGACCCAGTACTTC
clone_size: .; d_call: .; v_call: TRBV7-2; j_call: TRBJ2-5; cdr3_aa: CASSTNRQETQYF; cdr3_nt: TGTGCCAGCAGCACTAATAGACAAGAGACCCAGTACTTC
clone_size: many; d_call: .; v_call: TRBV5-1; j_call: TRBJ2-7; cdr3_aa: CASSLAGVAYEQYF; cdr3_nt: TGCGCCAGCAGCTTGGCGGGAGTTGCCTACGAGCAGTACTTC
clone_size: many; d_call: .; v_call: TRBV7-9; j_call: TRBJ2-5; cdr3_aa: CASSPFQETQYF; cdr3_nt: TGTGCCAGCAGCCCCTTTCAAGAGACCCAGTACTTC
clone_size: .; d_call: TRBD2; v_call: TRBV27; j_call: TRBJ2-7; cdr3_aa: CASSLRASGRRVHEQYF; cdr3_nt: TGTGCCAGCAGTTTACGGGCTAGCGGGAGAAGGGTCCACGAGCAGTACTTC
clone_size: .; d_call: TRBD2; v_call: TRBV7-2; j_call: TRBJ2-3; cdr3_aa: CASSRLLAGALDTQYF; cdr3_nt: TGTGCCAGCAGCCGACTGCTAGCGGGGGCGTTAGATACGCAGTATTTT